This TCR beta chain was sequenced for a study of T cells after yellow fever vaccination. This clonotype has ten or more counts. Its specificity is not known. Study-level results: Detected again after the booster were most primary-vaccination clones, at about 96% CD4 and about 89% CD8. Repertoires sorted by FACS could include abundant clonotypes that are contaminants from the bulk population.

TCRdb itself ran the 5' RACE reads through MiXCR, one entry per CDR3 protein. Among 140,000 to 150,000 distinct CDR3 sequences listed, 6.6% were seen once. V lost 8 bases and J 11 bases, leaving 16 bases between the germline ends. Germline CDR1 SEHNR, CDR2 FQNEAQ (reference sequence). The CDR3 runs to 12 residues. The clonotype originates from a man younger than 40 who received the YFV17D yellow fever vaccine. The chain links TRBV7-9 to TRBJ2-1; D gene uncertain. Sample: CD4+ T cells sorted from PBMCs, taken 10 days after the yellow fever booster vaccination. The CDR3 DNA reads TGTGCCAGCCTCCCCGGATCTGGGAAGCAGTTCTTC. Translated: CASLPGSGKQFF.